This entry lists 11 T cell receptor beta chains sequenced from one sample in a study of cytotoxic CD8 clonotypes in ibrutinib-treated CLL (dated by TCRdb to the early 2020s). The protocol used for the library was the immunoSEQ multiplex PCR assay. TCRdb limited this immuneACCESS table to in-frame rearrangements with V and J called. A share of clones is missing; checked studies link under half to unresolved V genes, and the rest is unexplained. This sample comprises 80,000 to 95,000 clones, more than 75% of them detected only once. The ten top clones hold 4.8% of the sample. Read against the paper, the sample's time point label means: about a year on ibrutinib. The sequences come from PBMCs, collected after 12 months of ibrutinib treatment. These TCRs come from a human donor with chronic lymphocytic leukemia.

This clone appeared a single time. CDR3: CASSVEGFQPQHF. The CDR3 DNA is TGTGCCAGCAGTGTTGAAGGGTTCCAGCCCCAGCATTTT. The V call is TRBV2, the J call TRBJ1-5; no reliable D call. V lost 4 bases to trimming and J lost 7 bases, with 11 bases between them. The CDR3 sequence is 13 residues long. Germline values: CDR1 SNHLY, CDR2 FYNNEI. The complete variable domain, with remaining parts taken from reference TRBV2 and TRBJ1-5, reads EPEVTQTPSHQVTQMGQEVILRCVPISNHLYFYWYRQILGQKVEFLVSFYNNEISEKSEIFDDQFSVERPDGSNFTLKIRSTKLEDSAMYFCASSVEGFQPQHFGDGTRLSIL.

This chain connects TRBV28 to TRBJ1-1; 10 bases map to TRBD1. Germline values: CDR1 MDHEN, CDR2 SYDVKM. The J segment lost 8 bases and the V segment lost 5 bases, leaving 8 bases of the junction unmatched. This CDR3 is 14 amino acids long. CDR3 residues: CASSPGTGAWEAFF. In nucleotides, the CDR3 is TGTGCCAGCAGTCCGGGGACAGGGGCCTGGGAAGCTTTCTTT.

The chain combines TRBV6-5 with TRBJ2-7; 10 positions match TRBD1. The V segment lost 6 bases and the J segment 3 bases; nucleotides outside the gene matches: 5. Germline values: CDR1 MNHEY, CDR2 SVGAGI. This CDR3 is built from 14 residues. The CDR3 is CASRRGTGVYEQYF. CDR3 nucleotide sequence: TGTGCCAGCAGACGTGGGACAGGGGTCTACGAGCAGTACTTC.

This rearrangement joins TRBV7-2 to TRBJ2-5; D might be TRBD1 or TRBD2, each matching 7 bases. The CDR3 consists of 15 residues. Looked up from germline, CDR1 is SGHTA and CDR2 is FQGNSA. Between the trimmed V and J ends, which lost 5 bases and 0 bases, there was a span of 13 bases. CDR3 protein: CASSQGGANQETQYF. CDR3 DNA: TGTGCCAGCAGCCAGGGGGGGGCAAACCAAGAGACCCAGTACTTC.

The rearrangement joins TRBV6-6 to TRBJ2-1; D could derive from TRBD1 or TRBD2 (6 bases each). The ends were cut back, 2 bases at V and 6 bases at J, with 11 bases in the middle. Germline V CDR1 and CDR2: MNHNY, SVGAGI (reference sequence). This CDR3 is 14 amino acids long. The CDR3 protein is CASSYGGLSNEQFF. The CDR3 DNA is TGTGCCAGCAGTTACGGGGGGCTATCCAATGAGCAGTTCTTC.

This rearrangement joins TRBV7-3 to TRBJ2-2; 10 nucleotides agree with TRBD2. V gave up 9 bases and J gave up 4 bases; unmatched junction bases: 11. The germline V gene has CDR1 SGHTA and CDR2 FQGTGA. The CDR3 has 16 residues. The CDR3 region is CASGSTGLAFTGELFF. The CDR3, as DNA: TGTGCCAGTGGCTCGACGGGACTAGCGTTCACCGGGGAGCTGTTTTTT.

This clone was recorded only once. The chain uses TRBV28 and TRBJ1-2; a possible D gene is TRBD1 (6 bases). The CDR3 has 15 amino acids. Germline V lookup: CDR1 MDHEN, CDR2 SYDVKM. V was trimmed by 4 bases and J by 6 bases, leaving 18 bases between them. CDR3: CASSSGPWGAHGYTF. The CDR3 DNA is TGTGCCAGCAGTTCTGGCCCTTGGGGGGCCCATGGCTACACCTTC.

This chain links TRBV5-8 with TRBJ1-2, with 7 positions matching TRBD1. The CDR3 extends over 12 amino acids. V was pared by 4 bases and J by 8 bases, with 5 bases of the junction left unmatched. The germline CDR1 and CDR2 sequences are SGHTS and YDEGEE. CDR3 bases: TGTGCCAGCAGCGCGAACAGGGGCGGCTACACCTTC. Translated: CASSANRGGYTF.

The V gene is TRBV9, the J gene TRBJ1-3; D might be TRBD1 (5 bases). The CDR3 length is 15 residues. The V gene's germline CDR1 is SGDLS and CDR2 YYNGEE. The V and J ends lost 2 bases and 0 bases respectively, with 9 bases between them. The CDR3 spells CASSVGGTSGNTIYF. As DNA, the CDR3 is TGTGCCAGCAGCGTCGGTGGGACCTCTGGAAACACCATATATTTT. Drawing the rest from reference TRBV9 and TRBJ1-3, the complete variable domain is DSGVTQTPKHLITATGQRVTLRCSPRSGDLSVYWYQQSLDQGLQFLIQYYNGEERAKGNILERFSAQQFPDLHSELNLSSLELGDSALYFCASSVGGTSGNTIYFGEGSWLTVV.

For this clone: This same CDR3 is encoded by further DNA sequences in the sample. V gene TRBV9 combines with J gene TRBJ1-5; D gene ambiguous. Per the germline V gene, CDR1 is SGDLS and CDR2 is YYNGEE. This CDR3 is 15 amino acids long. V lost 0 bases to trimming and J lost 4 bases, with 11 bases between them. The CDR3 region is CASSVGTKFNQPQHF. CDR3 sequence (DNA): TGTGCCAGCAGCGTAGGAACCAAATTTAATCAGCCCCAGCATTTT.

The chain joins TRBV29-1 to TRBJ2-4; 14 bases line up with TRBD2. Germline CDR1 SQVTM, CDR2 ANQGSEA. Trimming took 7 bases from V and 8 from J; bases not matched to a gene: 10. The CDR3 is 15 amino acids. CDR3 amino acids: CSGAGTSGSMDIQYF. The CDR3 coding sequence is TGCAGCGGTGCCGGGACTAGCGGGAGTATGGACATTCAGTACTTC.